The entry below gives a single T cell receptor (beta chain) sequence along with its context. The data stem from a study of blood T cell repertoires in COVID-19. Study background: Collection of acute and convalescent COVID-19 samples took place in the United States, Italy and Spain. The cDNA or gDNA used as material had been derived from T cells, B-cell-depleted T cells, or PBMCs.

The authors' processing: Quantification of nucleated cells was approximated via reference gene primer amplification. TCRdb's table, derived via immunoSEQ multiplex PCR, lists solely in-frame clones and lacks some. The V and J calls and clone size come from that table; D and trimming were worked out from the DNA. The data hold roughly 100,000 clones, with around nine tenths observed a single time. The CDR3 spans 17 residues. V was clipped by 5 bases and J by 5 bases, with 22 bases between them. Germline CDR1 LNHDA, CDR2 SQIVND (reference sequence). This sequence was found in an elderly woman in a cohort sampled during active COVID-19. Sequencing was carried out using peripheral blood. This chain uses TRBV19 with TRBJ2-1; tentatively, D is TRBD2 (7 bases). CDR3 nucleotide sequence: TGTGCCAGTAGTTGGAAAACCGGGGGGCTCCCTAACAATGAGCAGTTCTTC. Translating it yields CASSWKTGGLPNNEQFF.